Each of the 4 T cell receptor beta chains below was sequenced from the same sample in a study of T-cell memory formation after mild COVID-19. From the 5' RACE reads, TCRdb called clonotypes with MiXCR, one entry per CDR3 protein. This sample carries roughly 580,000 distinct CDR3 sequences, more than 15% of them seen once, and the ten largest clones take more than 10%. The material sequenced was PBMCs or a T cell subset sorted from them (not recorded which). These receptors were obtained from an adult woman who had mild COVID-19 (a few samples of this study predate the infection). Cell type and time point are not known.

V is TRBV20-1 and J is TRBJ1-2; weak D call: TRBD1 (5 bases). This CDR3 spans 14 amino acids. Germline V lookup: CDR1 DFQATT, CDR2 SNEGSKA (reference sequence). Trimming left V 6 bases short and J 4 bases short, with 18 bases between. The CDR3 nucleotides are TGCAGTGCCCCTCCGGGAGGGGCGTCCTATGGCTACACCTTC. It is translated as CSAPPGGASYGYTF.

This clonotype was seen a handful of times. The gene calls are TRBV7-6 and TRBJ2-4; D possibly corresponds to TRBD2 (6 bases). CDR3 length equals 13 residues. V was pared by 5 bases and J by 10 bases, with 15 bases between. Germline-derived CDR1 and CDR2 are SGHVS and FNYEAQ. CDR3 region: CASSTTRGGIQYF. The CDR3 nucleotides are TGTGCCAGCAGCACGACCCGTGGAGGGATTCAGTACTTC.

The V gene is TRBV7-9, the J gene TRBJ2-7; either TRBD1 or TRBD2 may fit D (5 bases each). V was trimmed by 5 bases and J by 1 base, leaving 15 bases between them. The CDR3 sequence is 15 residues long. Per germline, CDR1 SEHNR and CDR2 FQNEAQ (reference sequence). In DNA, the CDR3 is TGTGCCAGCAGCCTAGACGTCGGGGCTTCCTACGAGCAGTACTTC. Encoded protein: CASSLDVGASYEQYF.

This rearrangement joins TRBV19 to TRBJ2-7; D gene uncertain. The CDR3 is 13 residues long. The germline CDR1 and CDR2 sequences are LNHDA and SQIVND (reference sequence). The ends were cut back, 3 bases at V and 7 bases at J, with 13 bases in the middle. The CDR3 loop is CASSMSLHEEQYF. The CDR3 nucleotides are TGTGCCAGTAGTATGTCGCTTCACGAGGAGCAGTACTTC.